The 32 T cell receptor beta chains presented below share a single source sample, sequenced in a study of Ad26.COV2.S vaccination and SARS-CoV-2 variants. Repertoires were generated with immunoSEQ multiplex PCR, while TCRdb's copy carries only in-frame clones and drops some. The sample consists of 350,000 to 450,000 clones, about 91% of them appearing once. The sample here was peripheral blood, taken after recovery from COVID-19. These receptors originate from a human donor who had recovered from COVID-19.

The chain couples TRBV27 to TRBJ2-7, with TRBD2 as a possible D gene (7 bases). Germline V CDR1 and CDR2: MNHEY, SMNVEV (reference sequence). Trimming cost V 3 bases and J 3 bases, with 12 bases left between them. This CDR3 is 14 amino acids long. The CDR3 spells CASSFQGGGYEQYF. The CDR3 nucleotides are TGTGCCAGCAGTTTTCAAGGGGGGGGCTACGAGCAGTACTTC.

The chain joins TRBV27 to TRBJ1-2; D unresolved. The CDR3 is made up of 14 amino acids. Looked up from germline, CDR1 is MNHEY and CDR2 is SMNVEV (reference sequence). V shed 2 bases and J shed 8 bases, with 15 bases lying between them. The chain's CDR3 is CASSLTPRGHGYTF. The CDR3 nucleotides read TGTGCCAGCAGTTTAACTCCCCGCGGGCACGGCTACACCTTC.

The chain is built from TRBV5-5 and TRBJ2-2, with D perhaps assigned TRBD1 or TRBD2 (5 bases each). CDR1 and CDR2 from the germline V gene are SGHKS and YYEKEE (reference sequence). The CDR3 loop spans 15 amino acids. Deletions cut 2 bases from V and 1 base from J, with 9 bases between. DNA for the CDR3: TGTGCCAGCAGCTTCGGGGCAGGGAACACCGGGGAGCTGTTTTTT. Amino acids: CASSFGAGNTGELFF.

The chain carries TRBV6-5 and TRBJ1-2, with 7 nucleotides matching TRBD1. The CDR3 is made up of 15 amino acids. CDR1 MNHEY and CDR2 SVGAGI come from the germline V gene. V lost 9 bases to trimming and J lost 6 bases; unmatched junction nucleotides: 16. Written as DNA, the CDR3 is TGTGCCAGTAGACAGGGCGGGATTCGTGGGGATGGCTACACCTTC. Protein product: CASRQGGIRGDGYTF.

CDR3 sequence reads: CASRGQSRGGELFF. In nucleotides, the CDR3 is TGTGCCAGCAGGGGACAGAGCAGGGGCGGGGAGCTGTTTTTT. The chain carries TRBV2 and TRBJ2-2; 7 nucleotides align to TRBD1. The V gene end was trimmed by 6 bases and the J gene end by 7 bases; junction bases not matched to a gene: 8. Per germline, CDR1 SNHLY and CDR2 FYNNEI. CDR3 length: 14 amino acids.

The table lists this clone with a count of one. The chain combines TRBV6-2 or TRBV6-3 with TRBJ2-1; 9 bases are a match to TRBD2. This CDR3 region has 15 residues. The germline V gene has CDR1 MNHEY and CDR2 SVGEGT. Trimming took 0 bases from V and 10 from J; bases not matched to a gene: 7. CDR3 in DNA: TGTGCCAGCAGTTACTCGGGCGGGGGGGCCCAGGAGCAGTTCTTC. This sequence encodes CASSYSGGGAQEQFF.

The chain has TRBV21-1 and TRBJ2-1; the table calls TRBD2, which could not be checked here. TRBV21-1 is shown as a pseudogene. The CDR3 is 15 amino acids. The CDR3 DNA sequence: TGTGCCAGCAGCAAAGAGGGTAGCGGGGTAACTGGGCAGTTCTTC. Protein product: CASSKEGSGVTGQFF.

The chain recombines TRBV11-1 with TRBJ2-7; tentatively, D is TRBD1 (5 bases). The CDR3 covers 15 residues. Deletions cut 0 bases from V and 3 bases from J, with 12 bases between. Germline lookup yields CDR1 SGHAT and CDR2 FQDESV (reference sequence). The CDR3 sequence: CASSLAVGQGYEQYF. DNA for the CDR3: TGTGCCAGCAGCTTAGCAGTCGGGCAGGGCTACGAGCAGTACTTC.

V is TRBV7-9 and J is TRBJ2-7, with 7 bases matching TRBD1. Germline V gene sequence: CDR1 SEHNR, CDR2 FQNEAQ (reference sequence). This CDR3 region has 16 residues. V lost 1 base to trimming and J lost 2 bases; unmatched junction nucleotides: 8. The CDR3: CASSLVQTGSTYEQYF. DNA for the CDR3: TGTGCCAGCAGCTTAGTCCAGACAGGGTCAACCTACGAGCAGTACTTC.

The chain is built from TRBV7-8 and TRBJ1-2; D possibly corresponds to TRBD1 (5 bases). Trimming left V 2 bases short and J 8 bases short, with 9 bases between. CDR3 size: 12 residues. CDR1 and CDR2 (germline): SGHVS, FQNEAQ. In nucleotides, the CDR3 is TGTGCCAGCAGCTTAAGCGGACAAGGCTACACCTTC. This encodes CASSLSGQGYTF. Full variable domain (rest looked up from reference TRBV7-8 and TRBJ1-2): GAGVSQSPRYKVAKRGQDVALRCDPISGHVSLFWYQQALGQGPEFLTYFQNEAQLDKSGLPSDRFFAERPEGSVSTLKIQRTQQEDSAVYLCASSLSGQGYTFGSGTRLTVV.

The chain uses TRBV7-9 and TRBJ1-2; perhaps TRBD1 as D (5 bases). This CDR3 is 12 amino acids long. V was shortened by 5 bases and J by 6 bases, with 10 bases between the two germline ends. The germline V gene encodes CDR1 SEHNR and CDR2 FQNEAQ (reference sequence). The CDR3: CASSTQGHGYTF. CDR3 bases: TGTGCCAGCAGCACCCAGGGTCATGGCTACACCTTC. The full variable domain, in which reference TRBV7-9 and TRBJ1-2 provide the parts outside the CDR3, is DTGVSQNPRHKITKRGQNVTFRCDPISEHNRLYWYRQTLGQGPEFLTYFQNEAQLEKSRLLSDRFSAERPKGSFSTLEIQRTEQGDSAMYLCASSTQGHGYTFGSGTRLTVV.

The gene calls are TRBV19 and TRBJ1-2; a weak D match, TRBD1 (5 bases). Germline assignment: CDR1 LNHDA and CDR2 SQIVND (reference sequence). The CDR3 runs 13 residues. Trimming cost V 7 bases and J 0 bases, with 9 bases left between them. CDR3 nucleotide sequence: TGTGCCAGTAAGGGACCGACTAACTATGGCTACACCTTC. Its protein is CASKGPTNYGYTF.

This chain connects TRBV3-1 (or the pseudogene TRBV3-2) to TRBJ2-1; D possibly uses TRBD1 or TRBD2 (6 bases each). Trimming removed 0 bases from V and 8 bases from J, with 14 bases in between. The CDR3 runs 15 residues. CDR1 and CDR2 (germline): LGHDT, YNNKEL (reference sequence). The CDR3 nucleotides are TGTGCCAGCAGCCAAGAGGCGGCTAGGGGGGATGAGCAGTTCTTC. Its protein product is CASSQEAARGDEQFF.

The chain employs TRBV18 and TRBJ1-2; no clear D. The germline V gene has CDR1 KGHSH and CDR2 LQKENI. CDR3 length equals 14 residues. Trimming stripped 0 bases from V and 3 bases from J, with 8 bases between. This chain's CDR3 is CASSPPVGDYGYTF. CDR3 nucleotides: TGTGCCAGCTCACCACCGGTCGGGGACTATGGCTACACCTTC.

The CDR3 DNA is TGTGCCAGCAGCGAACCGGGCTCCCTCCCTGGCTACACCTTC. Translating it yields CASSEPGSLPGYTF. The V and J genes are TRBV2 and TRBJ1-2; D call uncertain. The CDR3 extends over 14 amino acids. Germline values: CDR1 SNHLY, CDR2 FYNNEI. The V and J ends lost 6 bases and 7 bases respectively, with 18 bases between them.

This clone was observed a handful of times. The gene calls are TRBV11-3 and TRBJ2-2; 14 nucleotides align to TRBD2. Per germline, CDR1 SGHNT and CDR2 YENEEA. After removal of 5 bases from V and 6 bases from J, the junction contained 8 bases not matched to a gene. The CDR3 is 17 amino acids. Written as DNA, the CDR3 is TGTGCCAGCAGCCCTCGGACTAGCGGGGGGCCGGCCGGGGAGCTGTTTTTT. It codes for CASSPRTSGGPAGELFF.

The chain combines TRBV12-3 or TRBV12-4 with TRBJ2-7, with 7 bases fitting TRBD1. The CDR3 covers 13 residues. With 6 bases clipped from V and 6 bases from J, the junction kept 8 bases outside the gene matches. The CDR3 loop is CASSPQDRVEQYF. For the CDR3, the DNA is TGTGCCAGCAGCCCCCAAGACAGGGTCGAGCAGTACTTC.

This chain links TRBV19 with TRBJ1-1; 9 bases line up with TRBD1. This CDR3 has 15 amino acids. The junction had 7 bases not matched to a gene; V was cut back by 5 bases and J by 3 bases. Per the germline V gene, CDR1 is LNHDA and CDR2 is SQIVND (reference sequence). The CDR3 protein is CASSEQGAGDTEAFF. Written as DNA, the CDR3 is TGTGCCAGTAGTGAACAGGGGGCGGGCGACACTGAAGCTTTCTTT. Drawing the rest from reference TRBV19 and TRBJ1-1, the complete variable domain is DGGITQSPKYLFRKEGQNVTLSCEQNLNHDAMYWYRQDPGQGLRLIYYSQIVNDFQKGDIAEGYSVSREKKESFPLTVTSAQKNPTAFYLCASSEQGAGDTEAFFGQGTRLTVV.

The V call is TRBV12-2, the J call TRBJ2-7; the D call in the table, TRBD1, was not verified against the DNA. TRBV12-2 is a documented pseudogene. The CDR3 is 14 residues long. The CDR3 region is CASRSGDTFYEQYF. The CDR3 bases are TGTGCAAGTCGCTCCGGGGACACTTTCTACGAGCAGTACTTC.

The genes are TRBV9 and TRBJ1-2; 10 bases line up with TRBD1. V was clipped by 4 bases and J by 0 bases; unmatched bases: 9. CDR1 is SGDLS and CDR2 is YYNGEE in the germline V gene. This CDR3 spans 17 amino acids. In nucleotides, the CDR3 is TGTGCCAGCAGCCCAGGGACAGGGGCGCAGTCTAACTATGGCTACACCTTC. The encoded protein is CASSPGTGAQSNYGYTF. The entire variable domain, with the rest obtained from reference TRBV9 and TRBJ1-2, is as follows: DSGVTQTPKHLITATGQRVTLRCSPRSGDLSVYWYQQSLDQGLQFLIQYYNGEERAKGNILERFSAQQFPDLHSELNLSSLELGDSALYFCASSPGTGAQSNYGYTFGSGTRLTVV.

The chain uses TRBV12-3 or TRBV12-4 and TRBJ1-1; tentatively, D is TRBD1 (5 bases). V was clipped by 5 bases and J by 4 bases, with 8 bases between them. The CDR3 length is 12 residues. This CDR3 reads CASSGGGTEAFF. The CDR3 nucleotides read TGTGCCAGCAGTGGGGGGGGCACTGAAGCTTTCTTT.

The chain employs TRBV5-4 and TRBJ2-5; 9 nucleotides match TRBD2. Trimming took 2 bases from V and 0 from J; bases not matched to a gene: 2. The CDR3 sequence is 15 residues long. Germline V CDR1 and CDR2: SGHNT, YYREEE (reference sequence). The CDR3 coding sequence is TGTGCCAGCAGCTTAGCGGGGGGTTACCAAGAGACCCAGTACTTC. Protein: CASSLAGGYQETQYF.

The chain couples TRBV7-9 to TRBJ2-6; 7 bases match TRBD1. This CDR3 has 17 residues. The junction had 8 bases not matched to a gene; V was cut back by 4 bases and J by 2 bases. Germline assignment: CDR1 SEHNR and CDR2 FQNEAQ (reference sequence). The CDR3 region is CASSSLARGTGANVLTF. Here the CDR3 DNA reads TGTGCCAGCAGCTCGCTCGCCAGGGGGACTGGGGCCAACGTCCTGACTTTC.

In its sample, this clone was seen a few times. The chain combines TRBV2 with TRBJ1-2, with TRBD1 matching 9 bases. In germline, CDR1 is SNHLY, CDR2 FYNNEI. The CDR3 has 14 residues. V shed 6 bases and J 4 bases; nucleotides not matched to a gene: 6. The CDR3 loop is CASRADRGSYGYTF. The DNA of the CDR3 is TGTGCCAGCAGGGCGGACAGGGGATCCTATGGCTACACCTTC.

V gene TRBV19 combines with J gene TRBJ1-3; D is possibly TRBD1 (5 bases). Deletions cut 6 bases from V and 0 bases from J, with 12 bases between. CDR3 size: 15 residues. CDR1 is LNHDA, CDR2 SQIVND, per germline (reference sequence). CDR3 bases: TGTGCCAGTAGCGAAAGGGGACCCTCTGGAAACACCATATATTTT. Translated: CASSERGPSGNTIYF.

This clone was counted once. The chain is built from TRBV2 and TRBJ1-2; D gene uncertain. Between the trimmed V and J ends, which lost 4 bases and 6 bases, there was a span of 12 bases. CDR1 SNHLY and CDR2 FYNNEI come from the germline V gene. The CDR3 extends over 13 amino acids. CDR3 sequence: CASSVRPMNGYTF. The CDR3 DNA reads as TGTGCCAGCAGTGTTCGACCGATGAATGGCTACACCTTC.

Remarks on this clone: One end of the junction fails to match germline, which may point to a read error. In DNA, the CDR3 is TGTGCCAGTCAGTTGGCGGGAGGCCTCTACGGGCAGTACTTC. Protein: CASQLAGGLYGQYF. J is TRBJ2-7 and V is TRBV5-4; TRBD2 matches 8 bases. CDR1 is SGHNT, CDR2 YYREEE, per germline (reference sequence). CDR3 length: 14 residues.

This rearrangement joins TRBV5-1 to TRBJ2-3; D is undetermined. CDR3 size: 16 residues. In germline, CDR1 is SGHRS, CDR2 YFSETQ. V lost 0 bases and J lost 4, with 15 bases in between. CDR3 sequence: CASSLGAAARADTQYF. The CDR3 DNA is TGCGCCAGCAGCTTGGGGGCCGCGGCGCGAGCAGATACGCAGTATTTT.

The rearrangement joins TRBV5-5 to TRBJ1-5; D is uncertain. This CDR3 has 13 residues. Germline V gene sequence: CDR1 SGHKS, CDR2 YYEKEE (reference sequence). Trimming took off 0 bases at V and 7 bases at J, with 8 bases between the two ends. CDR3 region: CASSLDGNQPQHF. The CDR3 DNA is TGTGCCAGCAGCTTGGATGGTAACCAGCCCCAGCATTTT.

This chain joins TRBV27 and TRBJ1-4, with unresolved D. The germline CDR1 and CDR2 sequences are MNHEY and SMNVEV (reference sequence). There are 13 residues in the CDR3. The germline V and J ends were trimmed by 8 bases and 7 bases, with 14 bases remaining between them. In nucleotides, the CDR3 is TGTGCCAGCTCAACCTGGGAGGGTGAAAAACTGTTTTTT. Residues: CASSTWEGEKLFF.

The table lists this clone with a few counts. The V call is TRBV6-5, the J call TRBJ1-3; D is undetermined. CDR1 and CDR2 from the germline V gene are MNHEY and SVGAGI. CDR3 size: 13 residues. Trimming took off 10 bases at V and 5 bases at J, with 15 bases between the two ends. DNA for the CDR3: TGTGCCATCTCACCGGGAAATCGAAACACCATATATTTT. It yields the protein CAISPGNRNTIYF.

V is TRBV27 and J is TRBJ1-2; 10 nucleotides match TRBD1. CDR1 MNHEY and CDR2 SMNVEV come from the germline V gene (reference sequence). V shed 0 bases, J shed 6 bases, and the junction held 7 bases outside the gene matches. There are 16 residues in the CDR3. This CDR3 reads CASSLSEGTGVDGYTF. CDR3 coding DNA: TGTGCCAGCAGTTTATCGGAAGGGACAGGGGTCGATGGCTACACCTTC.